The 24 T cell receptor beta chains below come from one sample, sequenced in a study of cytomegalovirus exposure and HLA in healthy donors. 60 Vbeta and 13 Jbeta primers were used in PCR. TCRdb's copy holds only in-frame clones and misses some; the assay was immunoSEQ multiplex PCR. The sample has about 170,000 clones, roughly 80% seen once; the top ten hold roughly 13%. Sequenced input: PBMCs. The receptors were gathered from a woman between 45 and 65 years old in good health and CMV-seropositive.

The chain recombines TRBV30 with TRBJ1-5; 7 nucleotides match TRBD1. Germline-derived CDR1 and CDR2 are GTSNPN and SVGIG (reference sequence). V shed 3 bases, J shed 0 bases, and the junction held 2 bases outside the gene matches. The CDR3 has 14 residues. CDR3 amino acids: CAWSTGDSNQPQHF. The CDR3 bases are TGTGCCTGGAGCACAGGGGATAGCAATCAGCCCCAGCATTTT. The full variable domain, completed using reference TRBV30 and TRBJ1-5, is SQTIHQWPATLVQPVGSPLSLECTVEGTSNPNLYWYRQAAGRGLQLLFYSVGIGQISSEVPQNLSASRPQDRQFILSSKKLLLSDSGFYLCAWSTGDSNQPQHFGDGTRLSIL.

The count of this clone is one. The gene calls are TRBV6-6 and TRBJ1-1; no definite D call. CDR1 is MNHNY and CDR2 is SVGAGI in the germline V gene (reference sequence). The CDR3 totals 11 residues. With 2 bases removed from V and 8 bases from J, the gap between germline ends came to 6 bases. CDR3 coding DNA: TGTGCCAGCAGTTACGGGCAGGAAGCTTTCTTT. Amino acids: CASSYGQEAFF.

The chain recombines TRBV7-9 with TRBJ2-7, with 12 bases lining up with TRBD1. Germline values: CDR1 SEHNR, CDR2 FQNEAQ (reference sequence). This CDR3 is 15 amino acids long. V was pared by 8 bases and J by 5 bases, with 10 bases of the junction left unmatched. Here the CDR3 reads CASENPGTGGNEQYF. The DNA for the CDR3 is TGTGCCAGCGAAAATCCGGGGACAGGGGGCAACGAGCAGTACTTC.

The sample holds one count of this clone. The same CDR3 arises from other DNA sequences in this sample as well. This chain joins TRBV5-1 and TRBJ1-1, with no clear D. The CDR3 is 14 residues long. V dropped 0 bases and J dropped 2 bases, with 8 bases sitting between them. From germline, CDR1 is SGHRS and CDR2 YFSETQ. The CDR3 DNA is TGCGCCAGCAGCTTGGATCGGGGTAACACTGAAGCTTTCTTT. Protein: CASSLDRGNTEAFF.

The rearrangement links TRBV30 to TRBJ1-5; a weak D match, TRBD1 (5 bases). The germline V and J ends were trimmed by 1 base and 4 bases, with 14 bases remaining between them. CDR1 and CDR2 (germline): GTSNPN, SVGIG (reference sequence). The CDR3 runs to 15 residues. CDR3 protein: CAWSGAGQQNQPQHF. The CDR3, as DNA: TGTGCCTGGAGTGGGGCAGGGCAGCAAAATCAGCCCCAGCATTTT.

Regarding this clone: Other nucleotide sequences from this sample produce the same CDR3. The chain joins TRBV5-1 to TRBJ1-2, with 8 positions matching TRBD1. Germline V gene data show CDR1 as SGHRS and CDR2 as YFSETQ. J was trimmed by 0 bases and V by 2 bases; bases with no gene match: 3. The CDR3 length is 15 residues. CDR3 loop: CASSFGQGANYGYTF. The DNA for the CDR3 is TGCGCCAGCAGCTTTGGACAGGGAGCTAACTATGGCTACACCTTC.

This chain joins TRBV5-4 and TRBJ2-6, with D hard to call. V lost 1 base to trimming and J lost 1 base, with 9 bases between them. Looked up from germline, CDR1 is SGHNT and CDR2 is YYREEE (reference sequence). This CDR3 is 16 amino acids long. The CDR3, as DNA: TGTGCCAGCAGCTTGAAACAGTCGTCTGGGGCCAACGTCCTGACTTTC. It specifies CASSLKQSSGANVLTF.

DNA for the CDR3: TGTGCCAGCAGTGAAGTACGGTTGGGCAATCAGCCCCAGCATTTT. Translating gives CASSEVRLGNQPQHF. This rearrangement joins TRBV2 to TRBJ1-5, with D hard to call. Trimming left V 1 base short and J 2 bases short, with 9 bases between. This CDR3 contains 15 residues. The germline V gene has CDR1 SNHLY and CDR2 FYNNEI.

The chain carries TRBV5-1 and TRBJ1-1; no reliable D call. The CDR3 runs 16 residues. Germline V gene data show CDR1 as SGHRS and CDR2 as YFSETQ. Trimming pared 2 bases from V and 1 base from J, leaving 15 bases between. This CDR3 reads CASSLRISGRNTEAFF. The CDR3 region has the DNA TGCGCCAGCAGCTTACGGATCAGCGGGCGGAACACTGAAGCTTTCTTT.

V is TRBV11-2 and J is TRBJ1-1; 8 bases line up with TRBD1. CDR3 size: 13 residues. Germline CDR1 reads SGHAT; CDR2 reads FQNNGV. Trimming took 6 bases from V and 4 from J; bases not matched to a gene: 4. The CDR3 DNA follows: TGTGCCAGCAGTTCCGACAGGGGCACTGAAGCTTTCTTT. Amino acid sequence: CASSSDRGTEAFF.

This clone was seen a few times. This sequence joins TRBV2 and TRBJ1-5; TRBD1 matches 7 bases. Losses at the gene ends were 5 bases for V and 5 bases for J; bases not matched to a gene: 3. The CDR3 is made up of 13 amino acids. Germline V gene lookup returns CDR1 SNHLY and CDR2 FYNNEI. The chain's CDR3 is CASSPDRDQPQHF. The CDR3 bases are TGTGCCAGCAGTCCTGACAGGGATCAGCCCCAGCATTTT.

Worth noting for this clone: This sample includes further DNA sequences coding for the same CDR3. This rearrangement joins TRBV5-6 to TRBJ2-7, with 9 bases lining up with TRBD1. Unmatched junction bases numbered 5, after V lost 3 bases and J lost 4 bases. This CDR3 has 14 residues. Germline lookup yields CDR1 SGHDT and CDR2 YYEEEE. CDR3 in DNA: TGTGCCAGCAGCTATGTCGACAGGGGGTACGAGCAGTACTTC. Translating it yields CASSYVDRGYEQYF.

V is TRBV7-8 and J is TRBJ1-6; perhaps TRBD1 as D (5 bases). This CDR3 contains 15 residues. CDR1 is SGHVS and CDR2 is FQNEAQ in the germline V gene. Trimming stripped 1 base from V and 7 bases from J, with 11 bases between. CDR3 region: CASSLGQGKNSPLHF. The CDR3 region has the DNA TGTGCCAGCAGCTTAGGGCAGGGAAAAAATTCACCCCTCCACTTT.

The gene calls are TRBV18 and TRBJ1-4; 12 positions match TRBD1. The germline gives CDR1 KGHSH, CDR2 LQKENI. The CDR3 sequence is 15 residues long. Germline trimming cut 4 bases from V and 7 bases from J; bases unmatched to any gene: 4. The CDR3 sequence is CASSLGTGGSEKLFF. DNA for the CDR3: TGTGCCAGCTCACTCGGGACAGGGGGCAGTGAAAAACTGTTTTTT. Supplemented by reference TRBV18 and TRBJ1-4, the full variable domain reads NAGVMQNPRHLVRRRGQEARLRCSPMKGHSHVYWYRQLPEEGLKFMVYLQKENIIDESGMPKERFSAEFPKEGPSILRIQQVVRGDSAAYFCASSLGTGGSEKLFFGSGTQLSVL.

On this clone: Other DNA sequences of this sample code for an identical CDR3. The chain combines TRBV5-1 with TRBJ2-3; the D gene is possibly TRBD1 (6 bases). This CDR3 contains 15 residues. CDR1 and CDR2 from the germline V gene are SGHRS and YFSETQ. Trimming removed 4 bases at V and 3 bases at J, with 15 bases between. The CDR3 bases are TGCGCCAGCAGCCTGGACAGACCCTCGACAGATACGCAGTATTTT. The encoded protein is CASSLDRPSTDTQYF.

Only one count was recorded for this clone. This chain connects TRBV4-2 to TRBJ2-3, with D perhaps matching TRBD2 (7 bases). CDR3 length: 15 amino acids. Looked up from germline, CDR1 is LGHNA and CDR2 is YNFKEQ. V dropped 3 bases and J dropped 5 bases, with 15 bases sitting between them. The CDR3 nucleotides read TGTGCCAGCAGCCAGCAGGGGAGGGGCAGAGATACGCAGTATTTT. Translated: CASSQQGRGRDTQYF.

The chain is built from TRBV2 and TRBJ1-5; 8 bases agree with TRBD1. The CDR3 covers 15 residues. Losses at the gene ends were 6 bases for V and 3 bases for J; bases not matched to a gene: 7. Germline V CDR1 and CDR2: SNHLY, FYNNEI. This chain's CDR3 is CASRTDRGYNQPQHF. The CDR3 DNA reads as TGTGCCAGCAGGACAGACAGGGGTTACAATCAGCCCCAGCATTTT.

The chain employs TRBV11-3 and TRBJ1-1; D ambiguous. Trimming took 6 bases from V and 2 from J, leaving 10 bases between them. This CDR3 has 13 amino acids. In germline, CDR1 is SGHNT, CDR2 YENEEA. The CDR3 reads CASSQEANTEAFF. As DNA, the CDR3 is TGTGCCAGCAGTCAGGAGGCTAACACTGAAGCTTTCTTT.

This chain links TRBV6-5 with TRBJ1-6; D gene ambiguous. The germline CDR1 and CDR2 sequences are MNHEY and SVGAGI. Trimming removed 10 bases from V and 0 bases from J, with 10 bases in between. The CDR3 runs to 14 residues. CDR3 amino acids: CATSLISYNSPLHF. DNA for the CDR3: TGTGCCACATCACTAATCTCCTATAATTCACCCCTCCACTTT.

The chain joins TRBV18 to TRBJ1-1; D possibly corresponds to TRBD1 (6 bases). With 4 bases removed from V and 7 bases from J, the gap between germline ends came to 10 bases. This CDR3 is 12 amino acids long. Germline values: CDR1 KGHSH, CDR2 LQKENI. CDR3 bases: TGTGCCAGCTCACGTCAGGGGAGTGAAGCTTTCTTT. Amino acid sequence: CASSRQGSEAFF.

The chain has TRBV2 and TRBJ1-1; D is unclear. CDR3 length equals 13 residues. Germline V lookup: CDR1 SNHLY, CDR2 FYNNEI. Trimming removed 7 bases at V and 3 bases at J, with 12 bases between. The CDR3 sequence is CASITRRDTEAFF. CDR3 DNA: TGTGCCAGCATCACTCGCCGGGACACTGAAGCTTTCTTT.

The CDR3 DNA sequence: TGTGCCTGGACTGGACTAGCAGGCACCGGGGAGCTGTTTTTT. It specifies CAWTGLAGTGELFF. The V call is TRBV30, the J call TRBJ2-2; 8 bases map to TRBD2. V shed 4 bases, J shed 4 bases, and the junction held 5 bases outside the gene matches. The CDR3 is 14 amino acids. Germline V lookup: CDR1 GTSNPN, CDR2 SVGIG (reference sequence).

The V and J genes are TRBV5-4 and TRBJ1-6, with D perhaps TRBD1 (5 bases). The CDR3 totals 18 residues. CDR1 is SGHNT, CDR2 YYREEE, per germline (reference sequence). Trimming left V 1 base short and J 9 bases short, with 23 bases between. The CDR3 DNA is TGTGCCAGCAGCTTGTCTTCCCTGGGACCCAGGAGGGTTTCACCCCTCCACTTT. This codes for CASSLSSLGPRRVSPLHF.

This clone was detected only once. CDR3 DNA sequence: TGTGCCAGCTTTAGGGAGTATAGCAATCAGCCCCAGCATTTT. Protein product: CASFREYSNQPQHF. This chain links TRBV6-1 with TRBJ1-5, with D hard to call. In germline, CDR1 is MNHNS, CDR2 SASEGT. Trimming stripped 8 bases from V and 0 bases from J, with 11 bases between. The CDR3 covers 14 residues.